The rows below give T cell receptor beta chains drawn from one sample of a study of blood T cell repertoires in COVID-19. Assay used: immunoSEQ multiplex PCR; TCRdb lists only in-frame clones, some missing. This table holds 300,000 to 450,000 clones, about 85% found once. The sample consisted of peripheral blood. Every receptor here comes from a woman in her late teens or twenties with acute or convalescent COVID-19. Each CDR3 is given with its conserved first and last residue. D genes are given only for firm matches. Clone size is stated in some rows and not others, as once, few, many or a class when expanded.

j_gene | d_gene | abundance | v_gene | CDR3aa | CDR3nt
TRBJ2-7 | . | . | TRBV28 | CASISENSYEQYF | TGTGCCAGCATTTCGGAGAATTCCTACGAGCAGTACTTC
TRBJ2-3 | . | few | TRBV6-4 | CASKVASDTDTQYF | TGTGCCAGCAAGGTGGCTAGCGACACAGATACGCAGTATTTT
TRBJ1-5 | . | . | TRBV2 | CASSETTGPQHF | TGTGCCAGCAGTGAAACTACAGGGCCCCAGCATTTT
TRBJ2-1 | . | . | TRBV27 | CASSPHREVDYNEQFF | TGTGCCAGCAGTCCTCACAGGGAAGTCGACTACAATGAGCAGTTCTTC
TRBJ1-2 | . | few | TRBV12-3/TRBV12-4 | CASSFWNREGYTF | TGTGCCAGCAGTTTCTGGAACAGGGAGGGCTACACCTTC
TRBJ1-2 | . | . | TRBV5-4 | CASSKGGQGPSDGYTF | TGTGCCAGCAGCAAGGGGGGGCAGGGGCCCTCGGATGGCTACACCTTC
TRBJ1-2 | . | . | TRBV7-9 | CASSLGYRGQGYTF | TGTGCCAGCAGCTTAGGTTATAGGGGCCAAGGCTACACCTTC
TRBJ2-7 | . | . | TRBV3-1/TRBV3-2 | CASSQDRQLYYEQYF | TGTGCCAGCAGCCAAGACCGTCAACTCTACTACGAGCAGTACTTC
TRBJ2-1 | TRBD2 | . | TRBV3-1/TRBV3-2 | CASSQDYSLAGPSSYNEQFF | TGTGCCAGCAGCCAAGATTATAGCCTAGCGGGACCGAGCTCCTACAATGAGCAGTTCTTC
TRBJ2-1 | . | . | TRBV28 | CASTSRSSYNEQFF | TGTGCCAGCACTAGCCGGAGCTCCTACAATGAGCAGTTCTTC
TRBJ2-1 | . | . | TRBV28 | CASSPPDSYNEQFF | TGTGCCAGCAGTCCACCCGACAGTTACAATGAGCAGTTCTTC
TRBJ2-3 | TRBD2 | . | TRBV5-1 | CASSFGGSSADTQYF | TGCGCCAGCAGCTTTGGCGGGAGCTCCGCAGATACGCAGTATTTT
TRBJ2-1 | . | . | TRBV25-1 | CASKADNRAHLFF | TGTGCCAGCAAGGCGGACAACAGGGCCCACCTGTTCTTC
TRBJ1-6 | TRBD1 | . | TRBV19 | CASSFSDREPLHF | TGTGCCAGTAGTTTCTCGGACAGGGAACCCCTCCACTTT
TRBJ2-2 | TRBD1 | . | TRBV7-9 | CASRKLTGTGELFF | TGTGCCAGCCGGAAGCTGACAGGGACCGGGGAGCTGTTTTTT
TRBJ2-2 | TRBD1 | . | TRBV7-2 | CASRTGGPNTGELFF | TGTGCCAGCAGGACAGGGGGCCCCAACACCGGGGAGCTGTTTTTT
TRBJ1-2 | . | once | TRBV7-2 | CASSLSKGGYGYTF | TGTGCCAGCAGCTTATCGAAGGGAGGCTATGGCTACACCTTC
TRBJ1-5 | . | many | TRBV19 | CASSLWTDSNQPQHF | TGTGCCAGTAGTTTATGGACAGATAGCAATCAGCCCCAGCATTTT
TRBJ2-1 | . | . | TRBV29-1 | CSVEGRVRINEQFF | TGCAGCGTTGAAGGCAGGGTAAGGATCAATGAGCAGTTCTTC
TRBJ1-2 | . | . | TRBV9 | CASTKEGDSYGYTF | TGTGCCAGCACTAAAGAGGGGGATAGCTATGGCTACACCTTC
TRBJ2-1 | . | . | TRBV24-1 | CATSDFDRPNNEQFF | TGTGCCACCAGTGATTTTGACAGGCCTAACAATGAGCAGTTCTTC
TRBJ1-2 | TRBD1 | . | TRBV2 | CASTSGTGSNYGYTF | TGTGCCAGCACTTCCGGGACAGGGTCTAACTATGGCTACACCTTC
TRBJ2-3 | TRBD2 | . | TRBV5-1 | CASSLLGLAEGVDTQYF | TGCGCCAGCAGCTTGTTGGGACTAGCAGAAGGGGTAGATACGCAGTATTTT
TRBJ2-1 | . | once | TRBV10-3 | CAISHTQDENEQFF | TGTGCCATCAGCCACACACAGGACGAAAATGAGCAGTTCTTC
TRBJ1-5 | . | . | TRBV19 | CASSIGGLPNSNQPQHF | TGTGCCAGTAGTATAGGGGGCCTCCCCAATAGCAATCAGCCCCAGCATTTT
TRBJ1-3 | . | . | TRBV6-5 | CASHRGNTIYF | TGTGCCAGCCACAGGGGAAACACCATATATTTT
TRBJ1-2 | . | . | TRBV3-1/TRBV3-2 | CASSLDTGYGYTF | TGTGCCAGCAGCCTGGACACAGGGTATGGCTACACCTTC
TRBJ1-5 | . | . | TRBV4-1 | CASSQVGSYQPQHF | TGCGCCAGCAGCCAAGTCGGTAGTTATCAGCCCCAGCATTTT
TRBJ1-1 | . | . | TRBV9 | CASSVVSGAYTEAFF | TGTGCCAGCAGCGTAGTATCAGGGGCATACACTGAAGCTTTCTTT
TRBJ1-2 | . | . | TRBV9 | CASSVGSENYGYTF | TGTGCCAGCAGCGTAGGATCCGAGAACTATGGCTACACCTTC
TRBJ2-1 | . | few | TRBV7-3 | CASSLTRDYNEQFF | TGTGCCAGCAGCTTAACCAGGGATTACAATGAGCAGTTCTTC
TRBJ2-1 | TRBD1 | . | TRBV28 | CASSGDSKKAYNEQFF | TGTGCCAGCAGCGGGGACAGTAAGAAAGCCTACAATGAGCAGTTCTTC
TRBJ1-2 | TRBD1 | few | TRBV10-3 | CAISEGQAYTF | TGTGCCATCAGTGAGGGACAGGCGTACACCTTC
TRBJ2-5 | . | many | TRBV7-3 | CASSRGKKETQYF | TGTGCCAGCAGCCGAGGGAAGAAAGAGACCCAGTACTTC
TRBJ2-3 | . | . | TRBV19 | CASSIDAGNTQYF | TGTGCCAGTAGTATAGATGCCGGTAATACGCAGTATTTT
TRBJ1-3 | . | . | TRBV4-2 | CASSQGSSGNTIYF | TGTGCCAGCAGCCAGGGGAGTTCTGGAAACACCATATATTTT
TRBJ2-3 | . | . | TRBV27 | CASSFLRGSTDTQYF | TGTGCCAGCAGCTTTCTGCGCGGTAGCACAGATACGCAGTATTTT
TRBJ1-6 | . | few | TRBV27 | CASSIDRSLGSPLHF | TGTGCCAGCAGTATCGACAGGTCGCTGGGGTCACCCCTCCACTTT
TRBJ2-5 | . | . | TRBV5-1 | CASRGDIGDGTQYF | TGCGCCAGCAGGGGGGACATCGGGGATGGGACCCAGTACTTC
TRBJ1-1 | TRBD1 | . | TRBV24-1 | CATTSKGADTEAFF | TGTGCCACCACGTCTAAGGGGGCCGACACTGAAGCTTTCTTT
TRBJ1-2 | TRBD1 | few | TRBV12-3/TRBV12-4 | CASSLRQGGGYTF | TGTGCCAGCAGTTTGAGACAGGGTGGTGGCTACACCTTC